A single sample is the source of the 12 T cell receptor beta chains below, sequenced in a study of PD-L1 blockade in urothelial cancer. The method was immunoSEQ multiplex PCR; TCRdb's version includes in-frame clones alone and lacks a portion of them. Of about 37,000 clones detected, 84% appear once; the ten largest clones hold more than 15%. Time point of the sample: pretreatment peripheral blood. Sequences were derived from PBMCs, sampled around atezolizumab (anti-PD-L1) treatment. These receptors all come from a man in his 60s with urothelial cancer.

The rearrangement joins TRBV9 to TRBJ1-5, with a possible D match to TRBD1 (5 bases). V lost 2 bases, J lost 0 bases, and 9 bases lay in between. Germline V gene data show CDR1 as SGDLS and CDR2 as YYNGEE. There are 15 residues in the CDR3. The CDR3, as DNA: TGTGCCAGCAGCGTCTCGGGGGATAGCAATCAGCCCCAGCATTTT. Residues: CASSVSGDSNQPQHF.

The sample holds one count of this clone. The rearrangement joins TRBV7-6 to TRBJ2-2, with D uncertain. Germline V gene sequence: CDR1 SGHVS, CDR2 FNYEAQ. The germline V and J ends were trimmed by 2 bases and 3 bases, with 10 bases remaining between them. The CDR3 totals 15 residues. The CDR3 DNA reads TGTGCCAGCAGCTTATGGAGAGGAGACACCGGGGAGCTGTTTTTT. Residues: CASSLWRGDTGELFF.

The chain uses TRBV18 and TRBJ1-1, with D possibly matching TRBD1 (6 bases). The CDR3 is 14 amino acids. CDR1 KGHSH and CDR2 LQKENI come from the germline V gene. V lost 2 bases and J lost 5, with 12 bases in between. The CDR3 loop reads CASSPGEGGTEAFF. CDR3 nucleotide sequence: TGTGCCAGCTCACCAGGGGAGGGGGGGACTGAAGCTTTCTTT.

The V gene is TRBV25-1, the J gene TRBJ1-3; D is possibly TRBD1 (5 bases). Trimming removed 2 bases from V and 4 bases from J, with 9 bases in between. The CDR3 is 14 residues long. Germline values: CDR1 MGHDK, CDR2 SYGVNS. The CDR3 loop is CASSEAGKGNTIYF. CDR3 nucleotides: TGTGCCAGCAGTGAAGCAGGGAAAGGAAACACCATATATTTT.

As DNA, the CDR3 is TGTGCCAGCAGCTTAGCGGGGGGAGCGGGGGCTGAAGCTTTCTTT. It yields the protein CASSLAGGAGAEAFF. The chain has TRBV7-3 and TRBJ1-1, with D possibly TRBD1 on 5 matching bases. The CDR3 runs to 15 residues. V lost 2 bases, J lost 6 bases, and 16 bases lay in between. Germline assignment: CDR1 SGHTA and CDR2 FQGTGA.

The chain is built from TRBV25-1 and TRBJ1-1; a possible D gene is TRBD1 (6 bases). Between the trimmed V and J ends, which lost 1 base and 5 bases, there was a span of 17 bases. Germline V lookup: CDR1 MGHDK, CDR2 SYGVNS. The CDR3 consists of 16 residues. The CDR3 DNA sequence: TGTGCCAGCAGTGAATTTAGGGATTTAGGGGGAACTGAAGCTTTCTTT. Its translation is CASSEFRDLGGTEAFF.

This sequence joins TRBV28 and TRBJ2-4, with D unclear. Trimming shortened V by 5 bases and J by 1 base, and 6 bases separated the two germline ends. The CDR3 length is 13 residues. Germline V gene data show CDR1 as MDHEN and CDR2 as SYDVKM. CDR3 nucleotides: TGTGCCAGCAGTAAACAGGCCAAAAACATTCAGTACTTC. It is translated as CASSKQAKNIQYF.

In its sample, this clone was seen a few times. This chain connects TRBV9 to TRBJ1-1, with D unresolved. Trimming took off 0 bases at V and 11 bases at J, with 14 bases between the two ends. There are 13 residues in the CDR3. Germline CDR1 is SGDLS and CDR2 is YYNGEE. The CDR3 nucleotides read TGTGCCAGCAGCGTAGTGTCTCGGAGCTTGGCTTTCTTT. It is translated as CASSVVSRSLAFF.

The chain uses TRBV30 and TRBJ2-7; 8 bases map to TRBD2. The V gene end was trimmed by 2 bases and the J gene end by 4 bases; junction bases not matched to a gene: 7. The CDR3 runs to 14 residues. Germline lookup yields CDR1 GTSNPN and CDR2 SVGIG (reference sequence). The CDR3 loop is CAWSPPGGWYEQYF. Here the CDR3 DNA reads TGTGCCTGGAGTCCACCGGGAGGGTGGTACGAGCAGTACTTC. Variable domain in full (rest from reference TRBV30 and TRBJ2-7): SQTIHQWPATLVQPVGSPLSLECTVEGTSNPNLYWYRQAAGRGLQLLFYSVGIGQISSEVPQNLSASRPQDRQFILSSKKLLLSDSGFYLCAWSPPGGWYEQYFGPGTRLTVT.

V and J are TRBV19 and TRBJ1-1; a weak D match, TRBD1 (5 bases). The CDR3 contains 14 residues. Trimming pared 5 bases from V and 4 bases from J, leaving 14 bases between. Germline-derived CDR1 and CDR2 are LNHDA and SQIVND (reference sequence). The CDR3 region has the DNA TGTGCCAGTAGTCCCCAGGGAATGGGCACTGAAGCTTTCTTT. Translation: CASSPQGMGTEAFF.

The chain joins TRBV11-1 to TRBJ2-3, with TRBD2 matching 8 bases. CDR1 and CDR2 (germline): SGHAT, FQDESV (reference sequence). The CDR3 contains 14 residues. J gave up 6 bases and V 4 bases, and 6 bases lay outside the gene matches. The CDR3 is CASSSGLAPDTQYF. Here the CDR3 DNA reads TGTGCCAGCAGCTCCGGACTAGCCCCCGATACGCAGTATTTT.

This clone occurred once. CDR3 sequence: CAYSATGLGAYSPLHF. CDR3 bases: TGTGCCTACTCCGCGACAGGTCTCGGCGCTTATTCACCCCTCCACTTT. This chain uses TRBV30 with TRBJ1-6, with a tentative D call TRBD1 (6 bases). V was clipped by 7 bases and J by 8 bases, with 24 bases between them. This CDR3 has 16 amino acids. Looked up from germline, CDR1 is GTSNPN and CDR2 is SVGIG (reference sequence).